Listed here are 13 T cell receptor beta chains from one sample, sequenced in a study of vaccination and CD4 T cells after COVID-19. Treatment indicated: roughly ten-day PBMC culture with coronavirus spike peptide pools or control peptides (ViraFEST assay). The antigens for these receptors are not known. Scientists ran DNA taken from cultured CD4+ T cells through the Oncomine TCR Beta short-read assay for sequencing. TCRdb used MiXCR to reprocess the PCR reads, holding one entry per CDR3 protein. The table shows about 20,000 distinct CDR3 sequences, with 45% to 55% occurring only once. What was sequenced was CD4+ T cells from blood, cultured in vitro. These TCRs come from a human donor who had recovered from COVID-19.

This clonotype was counted between two and nine times. V is TRBV7-9 and J is TRBJ1-2; a possible D gene is TRBD1 (5 bases). CDR1 and CDR2 (germline): SEHNR, FQNEAQ (reference sequence). CDR3 size: 13 residues. Trimming cost V 5 bases and J 8 bases, with 15 bases left between them. The CDR3: CASSPRQPGGYTF. The CDR3 DNA reads TGTGCCAGCAGCCCCCGACAGCCCGGGGGCTACACCTTC.

This clonotype appeared a few times. The J gene is TRBJ1-5, the V gene TRBV6-5, with TRBD1 matching over 7 bases. CDR3 length: 15 amino acids. Germline CDR1 reads MNHEY; CDR2 reads SVGAGI. J was trimmed by 4 bases and V by 4 bases; bases with no gene match: 7. The CDR3 loop is CASSLEGGGNQPQHF. The CDR3 bases are TGTGCCAGCAGTTTGGAAGGGGGCGGGAATCAGCCCCAGCATTTT.

This clonotype has only a few counts. The DNA for the CDR3 is TGTGCCAGCAGTTACGAGCAGGACAATCAGCCCCAGCATTTT. Its translation: CASSYEQDNQPQHF. The chain couples TRBV6-5 to TRBJ1-5; D ambiguous. V lost 2 bases and J 3 bases, leaving 8 bases between the germline ends. The germline V gene has CDR1 MNHEY and CDR2 SVGAGI. The CDR3 consists of 14 residues.

The chain recombines TRBV28 with TRBJ2-5; TRBD1 matches 7 bases. The ends lost 7 bases at V and 5 bases at J; junction bases unmatched: 7. Germline loops: CDR1 MDHEN, CDR2 SYDVKM. This CDR3 is 13 amino acids long. The chain's CDR3 is CASTWGRGETQYF. In nucleotides, the CDR3 is TGTGCCAGCACCTGGGGCAGGGGGGAGACCCAGTACTTC.

Only a few counts were recorded for this clonotype. The chain employs TRBV14 and TRBJ2-1; 7 nucleotides line up with TRBD2. V lost 3 bases to trimming and J lost 5 bases; unmatched junction nucleotides: 19. The CDR3 is 19 amino acids. Germline V CDR1 and CDR2: SGHDN, FVKESK. CDR3 sequence (DNA): TGTGCCAGCAGCCAGGGACTACGGTGGGGAGGCTGGGGTCACAATGAGCAGTTCTTC. Translation: CASSQGLRWGGWGHNEQFF.

The rearrangement joins TRBV20-1 to TRBJ1-1, with 7 positions matching TRBD1. The CDR3 has 14 residues. Trimming took 2 bases from V and 6 from J; bases not matched to a gene: 9. Germline CDR1 and CDR2: DFQATT and SNEGSKA (reference sequence). DNA for the CDR3: TGCAGTGCTAGACAGGGGGGGGTCAGGGCTGAAGCTTTCTTT. Its protein is CSARQGGVRAEAFF.

The chain combines TRBV24-1 with TRBJ2-7; D gene uncertain. There are 16 residues in the CDR3. Trimming pared 4 bases from V and 4 bases from J, leaving 19 bases between. The germline CDR1 and CDR2 sequences are KGHDR and SFDVKD. The CDR3 DNA follows: TGTGCCACCAGTGACAGAATCACAAGGGTAGCATACGAGCAGTACTTC. Translating it yields CATSDRITRVAYEQYF.

The chain has TRBV6-1 and TRBJ2-2; D is perhaps TRBD1 (5 bases). The CDR3 contains 15 residues. V gave up 6 bases and J gave up 3 bases, with 14 bases separating them. The germline V gene has CDR1 MNHNS and CDR2 SASEGT. The CDR3 region is CASRGQGYDTGELFF. As DNA, the CDR3 is TGTGCCAGCAGGGGTCAGGGTTACGACACCGGGGAGCTGTTTTTT.

The chain couples TRBV27 to TRBJ2-7; D perhaps matches TRBD1 (6 bases). This CDR3 has 13 amino acids. Trimming took off 6 bases at V and 4 bases at J, with 13 bases between the two ends. CDR1 MNHEY and CDR2 SMNVEV come from the germline V gene (reference sequence). CDR3 protein: CASSPPDRYEQYF. The CDR3 DNA reads as TGTGCCAGCAGCCCCCCGGACAGATACGAGCAGTACTTC.

The chain recombines TRBV20-1 with TRBJ2-2; D is perhaps TRBD2 (6 bases). CDR1 and CDR2 from the germline V gene are DFQATT and SNEGSKA (reference sequence). Trimming took off 3 bases at V and 2 bases at J, with 19 bases between the two ends. This CDR3 is 17 amino acids long. The CDR3 region has the DNA TGCAGTGCTAGTCCCCGCGGACGGGGGTACAACACCGGGGAGCTGTTTTTT. It is translated as CSASPRGRGYNTGELFF.

The CDR3 sequence: CASSAGTGGFPGELFF. The CDR3 DNA sequence: TGTGCCAGCAGCGCAGGGACAGGTGGTTTCCCCGGGGAGCTGTTTTTT. This chain uses TRBV6-1 with TRBJ2-2; 8 nucleotides agree with TRBD1. The CDR3 length is 16 residues. V lost 6 bases to trimming and J lost 6 bases; unmatched junction nucleotides: 12. Per germline, CDR1 MNHNS and CDR2 SASEGT.

V usage is TRBV6-1 and J usage is TRBJ2-7, with D possibly TRBD2 on 5 matching bases. V lost 6 bases, J lost 3 bases, and 12 bases lay in between. Per the germline V gene, CDR1 is MNHNS and CDR2 is SASEGT. The CDR3 consists of 13 residues. CDR3 loop: CASSPGLRYEQYF. In DNA, the CDR3 is TGTGCCAGCAGCCCCGGACTCCGCTACGAGCAGTACTTC.

The rearrangement joins TRBV10-1 to TRBJ2-2; 11 bases are shared with TRBD2. Trimming took 6 bases from V and 3 from J; bases not matched to a gene: 12. Germline V gene sequence: CDR1 WNHNN, CDR2 SYGVQD (reference sequence). The CDR3 has 18 residues. The CDR3 here is CASSNTLSGREDTGELFF. DNA for the CDR3: TGCGCCAGCAGCAATACCCTTAGCGGGAGGGAGGACACCGGGGAGCTGTTTTTT.